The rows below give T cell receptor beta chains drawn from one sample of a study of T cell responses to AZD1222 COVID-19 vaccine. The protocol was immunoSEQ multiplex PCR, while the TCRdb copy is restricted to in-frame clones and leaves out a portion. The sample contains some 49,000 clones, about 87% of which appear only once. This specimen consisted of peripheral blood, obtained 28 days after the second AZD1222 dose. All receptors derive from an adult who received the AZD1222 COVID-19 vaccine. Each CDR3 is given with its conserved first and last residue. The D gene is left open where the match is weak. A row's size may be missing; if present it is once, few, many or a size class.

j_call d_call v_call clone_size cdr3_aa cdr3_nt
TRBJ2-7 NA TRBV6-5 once CASSFNRDHEQYF TGTGCCAGCAGCTTTAACAGGGACCACGAGCAGTACTTC
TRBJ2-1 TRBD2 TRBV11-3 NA CASSTTSGSHEQFF TGTGCCAGCAGCACGACTAGCGGGAGCCATGAGCAGTTCTTC
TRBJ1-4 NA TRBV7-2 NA CASSLEGRANEKLFF TGTGCCAGCAGCTTAGAGGGGAGAGCTAATGAAAAACTGTTTTTT
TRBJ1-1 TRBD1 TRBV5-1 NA CASSSTGGNTEAFF TGCGCCAGCAGCTCCACAGGGGGGAACACTGAAGCTTTCTTT
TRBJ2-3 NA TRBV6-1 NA CASSDYATTDTQYF TGTGCCAGCAGTGATTATGCGACCACAGATACGCAGTATTTT
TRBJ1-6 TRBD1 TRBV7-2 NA CASSSPTGSPYNSPLHF TGTGCCAGCAGCTCCCCGACAGGGTCGCCCTATAATTCACCCCTCCACTTT
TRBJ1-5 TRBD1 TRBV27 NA CASRQGASSNQPQHF TGTGCCAGCAGACAGGGGGCATCGAGCAATCAGCCCCAGCATTTT
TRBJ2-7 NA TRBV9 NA CASSATGPRGEQYF TGTGCCAGCAGCGCGACAGGTCCCAGGGGAGAGCAGTACTTC
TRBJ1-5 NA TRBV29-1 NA CSVERQVNQPQHF TGCAGCGTGGAGAGACAGGTGAATCAGCCCCAGCATTTT
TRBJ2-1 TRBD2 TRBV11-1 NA CASSRDYYNEQFF TGTGCCAGCAGCCGGGACTACTACAATGAGCAGTTCTTC
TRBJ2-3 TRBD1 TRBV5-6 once CASSPGDRWGFGTDTQYF TGTGCCAGCAGCCCGGGGGACAGGTGGGGTTTTGGCACAGATACGCAGTATTTT
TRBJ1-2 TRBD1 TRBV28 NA CASSQYLGQGADGYTF TGTGCCAGCAGTCAATACTTGGGACAGGGGGCGGATGGCTACACCTTC
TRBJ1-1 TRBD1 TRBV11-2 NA CASSSRQGTTEAFF TGTGCCAGCAGCAGCAGACAGGGGACCACTGAAGCTTTCTTT
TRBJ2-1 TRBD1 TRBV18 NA CASSPGTGLYNEQFF TGTGCCAGCTCACCCGGGACAGGTCTCTACAATGAGCAGTTCTTC
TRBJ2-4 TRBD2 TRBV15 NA CATRRPGTSGLAKNIQYF TGTGCCACCAGGAGGCCCGGGACTAGCGGGTTAGCCAAAAACATTCAGTACTTC
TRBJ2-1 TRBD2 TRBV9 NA CASSAASGRFNEQFF TGTGCCAGCAGCGCCGCTAGCGGGAGATTCAATGAGCAGTTCTTC
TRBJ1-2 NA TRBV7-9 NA CASSSKGTGDGYTF TGTGCCAGCAGCTCGAAAGGGACGGGGGATGGCTACACCTTC
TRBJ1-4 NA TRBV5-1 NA CASSLAQQGRSEKLFF TGCGCCAGCAGCTTGGCCCAGCAGGGGCGTAGTGAAAAACTGTTTTTT
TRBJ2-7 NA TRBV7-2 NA CASSLDLYEQYF TGTGCCAGCAGCTTAGATCTCTACGAGCAGTACTTC
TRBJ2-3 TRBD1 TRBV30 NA CAWSVGQGTDTQYF TGTGCCTGGAGTGTCGGACAGGGGACAGATACGCAGTATTTT
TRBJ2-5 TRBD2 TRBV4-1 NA CASSQAGGYPETQYF TGCGCCAGCAGCCAAGCGGGAGGGTACCCAGAGACCCAGTACTTC
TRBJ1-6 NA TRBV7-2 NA CASSLSGTSPLHF TGTGCCAGCAGCTTATCAGGGACGTCACCCCTCCACTTT
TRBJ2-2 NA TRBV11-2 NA CASSFGSYTGELFF TGTGCCAGCAGCTTTGGGTCGTACACCGGGGAGCTGTTTTTT
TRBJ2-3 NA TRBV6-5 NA CASSRSGETDTQYF TGTGCCAGCAGTAGGTCGGGAGAAACAGATACGCAGTATTTT
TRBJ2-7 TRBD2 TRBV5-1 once CASSLTSGYEQYF TGCGCCAGCAGCCTCACTAGCGGCTACGAGCAGTACTTC
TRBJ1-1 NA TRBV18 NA CASSTDQNTEAFF TGTGCCAGCTCAACAGATCAGAACACTGAAGCTTTCTTT
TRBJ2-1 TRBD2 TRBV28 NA CASRRLAGGHEQFF TGTGCCAGCAGAAGACTAGCGGGAGGGCATGAGCAGTTCTTC
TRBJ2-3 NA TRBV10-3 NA CAISETPGPDTQYF TGTGCCATCAGTGAGACCCCCGGCCCAGATACGCAGTATTTT
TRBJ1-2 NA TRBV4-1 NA CASSQGGHPGYTF TGCGCCAGCAGCCAAGGGGGACACCCTGGCTACACCTTC
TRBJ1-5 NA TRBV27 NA CASSFTPPGGSNQPQHF TGTGCCAGCAGTTTTACCCCCCCAGGTGGGAGCAATCAGCCCCAGCATTTT
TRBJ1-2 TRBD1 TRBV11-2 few CASSLDRDSYTF TGTGCCAGCAGCTTAGACAGGGACAGTTACACCTTC
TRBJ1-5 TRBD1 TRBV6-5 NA CASRPEQGSNQPQHF TGTGCCAGCAGACCTGAACAGGGGAGCAATCAGCCCCAGCATTTT
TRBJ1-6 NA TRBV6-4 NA CASSDGGLSPLHF TGTGCCAGCAGTGACGGGGGCCTTTCACCCCTCCACTTT
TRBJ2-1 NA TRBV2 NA CARGGSGNEQFF TGTGCCAGAGGAGGTAGCGGCAATGAGCAGTTCTTC
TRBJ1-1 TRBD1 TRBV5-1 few CASSLDRVGTEAFF TGCGCCAGCAGCCTGGACAGGGTTGGCACTGAAGCTTTCTTT
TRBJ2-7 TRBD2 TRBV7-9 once CASSLIRGSAYEQYF TGTGCCAGCAGCTTAATCCGCGGGAGTGCGTACGAGCAGTACTTC
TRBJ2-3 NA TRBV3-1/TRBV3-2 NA CASGHDTDTQYF TGTGCCAGCGGCCACGACACAGATACGCAGTATTTT
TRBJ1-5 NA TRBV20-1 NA CSAIDTYSNQPQHF TGCAGTGCTATTGACACTTATAGCAATCAGCCCCAGCATTTT
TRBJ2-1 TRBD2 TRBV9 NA CASSASGLAGYEQFF TGTGCCAGCAGCGCTTCCGGACTAGCGGGATATGAGCAGTTCTTC
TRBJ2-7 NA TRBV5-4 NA CASSLAGLSSYEQYF TGTGCCAGCAGCCTCGCGGGTTTAAGCTCCTACGAGCAGTACTTC
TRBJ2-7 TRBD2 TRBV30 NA CAWRAGLAGDYEQYF TGTGCCTGGAGGGCGGGACTAGCGGGGGACTACGAGCAGTACTTC
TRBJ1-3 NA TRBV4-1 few CASSSGPGASGNTIYF TGCGCCAGCAGCTCGGGGCCAGGGGCCTCTGGAAACACCATATATTTT
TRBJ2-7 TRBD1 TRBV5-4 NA CASSSAGTVEQYF TGTGCCAGCAGCTCGGCAGGGACAGTCGAGCAGTACTTC
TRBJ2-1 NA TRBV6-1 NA CASSEAGAAYLQFF TGTGCCAGCAGTGAAGCAGGGGCGGCTTACCTCCAGTTCTTC
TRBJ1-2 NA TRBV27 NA CASSLRESGGIGVKWYGYTF TGTGCCAGCAGTTTGAGGGAATCCGGGGGCATCGGGGTAAAGTGGTATGGCTACACCTTC
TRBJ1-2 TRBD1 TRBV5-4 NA CASSVAGTARGIYGYTF TGTGCCAGCAGCGTAGCCGGGACAGCGAGGGGAATCTATGGCTACACCTTC
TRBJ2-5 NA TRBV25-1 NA CASSEWVPGNGETQYF TGTGCCAGCAGTGAATGGGTCCCGGGGAACGGAGAGACCCAGTACTTC
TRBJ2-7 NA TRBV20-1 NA CSASLWYEQYF TGCAGTGCTAGTCTCTGGTACGAGCAGTACTTC
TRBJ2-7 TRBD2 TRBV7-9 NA CASSRAGGDEQYF TGTGCCAGCAGCCGAGCGGGAGGAGACGAGCAGTACTTC